The 17 T cell receptor beta chains listed next were all sequenced from one sample in a study of human T cells and chemical hapten exposure. TCRdb re-derived calls from the RACE reads in MiXCR, one entry per CDR3 protein. This table holds 300,000 to 450,000 distinct CDR3 sequences, around 5.5% found once. Noted time point: pre-sensitization, week 0. The treatment here: therapeutic diphenylcyclopropenone sensitization with weekly scalp DPC. Specimen: whole blood, collected in connection with sensitization to the hapten diphenylcyclopropenone (DPC). All receptors come from a young woman with alopecia areata. Some clones in this sample may be carry-over from other donors' samples.

V and J are TRBV19 and TRBJ2-1, with TRBD2 matching 13 bases. Germline assignment: CDR1 LNHDA and CDR2 SQIVND (reference sequence). The CDR3 has 20 residues. Trimming at V came to 5 bases and at J to 4 bases, leaving 17 bases not matched to a gene. CDR3 in amino acids: CASSLRTSGGLTLEYNEQFF. The CDR3 nucleotides read TGTGCCAGTAGTCTTCGGACTAGCGGGGGCCTCACCTTGGAATACAATGAGCAGTTCTTC. The variable domain in full, with the rest retrieved from reference TRBV19 and TRBJ2-1, is DGGITQSPKYLFRKEGQNVTLSCEQNLNHDAMYWYRQDPGQGLRLIYYSQIVNDFQKGDIAEGYSVSREKKESFPLTVTSAQKNPTAFYLCASSLRTSGGLTLEYNEQFFGPGTRLTVL.

This clonotype has more than one count but fewer than ten. DNA of the CDR3: TGTGCCAGCAGTTTGTTGTTCTCAGATACGCAGTATTTT. This gives the protein CASSLLFSDTQYF. The chain couples TRBV12-3 or TRBV12-4 to TRBJ2-3; D gene unclear. The ends were cut back, 3 bases at V and 4 bases at J, with 8 bases in the middle. The CDR3 totals 13 residues.

At least ten counts were recorded for this clonotype. The chain links TRBV20-1 to TRBJ1-1; D remains ambiguous. Germline-derived CDR1 and CDR2 are DFQATT and SNEGSKA (reference sequence). The CDR3 is made up of 13 amino acids. V was shortened by 5 bases and J by 4 bases, with 14 bases between the two germline ends. CDR3 sequence: CSASQQMGTEAFF. The CDR3 region has the DNA TGCAGTGCTTCACAACAGATGGGCACTGAAGCTTTCTTT.

This clonotype has only a few counts. The V gene is TRBV6-6, the J gene TRBJ2-1, with TRBD2 identical over 8 bases. This CDR3 has 18 residues. V trimming: 4 bases; J trimming: 0 bases; junction bases outside the gene matches: 11. Germline V gene data show CDR1 as MNHNY and CDR2 as SVGAGI (reference sequence). The CDR3, as DNA: TGTGCCAGCAGTTCACGGGGGGGAGGGTCGCTCTCCTACAATGAGCAGTTCTTC. Amino acid sequence: CASSSRGGGSLSYNEQFF.

This chain joins TRBV5-1 and TRBJ1-4, with 10 bases matching TRBD1. J lost 8 bases, V lost 3 bases, and 4 bases had no gene match. Looked up from germline, CDR1 is SGHRS and CDR2 is YFSETQ. This CDR3 contains 14 residues. CDR3 sequence reads: CASSYGQGEEKLFF. The CDR3 bases are TGCGCCAGCAGCTACGGACAGGGGGAAGAAAAACTGTTTTTT.

The chain couples TRBV4-1 to TRBJ1-3, with D unresolved. From germline, CDR1 is MGHRA and CDR2 YSYEKL. The CDR3 totals 16 residues. The V and J ends lost 0 bases and 2 bases respectively, with 11 bases between them. In nucleotides, the CDR3 is TGCGCCAGCAGCCAAGATCCCGGACGGACTGGAAACACCATATATTTT. As protein: CASSQDPGRTGNTIYF.

This chain uses TRBV6-1 with TRBJ1-5; possibly TRBD1 for D (5 bases). Germline lookup yields CDR1 MNHNS and CDR2 SASEGT. The CDR3 has 16 amino acids. V was pared by 0 bases and J by 6 bases, with 15 bases between. The CDR3, as DNA: TGTGCCAGCAGTGAAGCCAGGGTGGACGGACTTCAGCCCCAGCATTTT. Its translation is CASSEARVDGLQPQHF.

This clonotype was counted ten times or more. The rearrangement uses TRBV12-3 or TRBV12-4 and TRBJ2-5; D possibly corresponds to TRBD2 (6 bases). The CDR3 is 18 amino acids. The ends were cut back, 5 bases at V and 2 bases at J, with 24 bases in the middle. This CDR3 reads CASSPGAPGLGKQETQYF. CDR3 coding DNA: TGTGCCAGCAGTCCGGGTGCCCCGGGACTTGGGAAACAAGAGACCCAGTACTTC.

The chain employs TRBV6-2 or TRBV6-3 and TRBJ2-3; D unresolved. The CDR3 covers 16 residues. Germline V gene data show CDR1 as MNHEY and CDR2 as SVGEGT. Trimming took 4 bases from V and 11 from J, leaving 25 bases between them. The CDR3 nucleotides read TGTGCCAGCAGTTCGCCGGGCTACGAAGTTGGCAAGGTGCAGTATTTT. It translates to CASSSPGYEVGKVQYF.

Only a few counts were recorded for this clonotype. A clone one base away is much larger, so this may be a read error. The CDR3 coding sequence is TGTGCCAGCAGCGTAGAAAATACGCAGTATTTT. This translates into CASSVENTQYF. The genes are TRBV9 and TRBJ2-3; D unresolved. CDR1 is SGDLS and CDR2 is YYNGEE in the germline V gene. V was clipped by 0 bases and J by 7 bases, with 3 bases between them. CDR3 length: 11 residues.

This clonotype was counted ten times or more. This chain joins TRBV5-1 and TRBJ2-5, with TRBD2 matching over 7 bases. Trimming cost V 2 bases and J 0 bases; bases outside gene matches: 4. This CDR3 is built from 15 residues. Germline lookup yields CDR1 SGHRS and CDR2 YFSETQ. The CDR3 coding sequence is TGCGCCAGCAGCTTAGCGGGGCCACACCAAGAGACCCAGTACTTC. Its translation is CASSLAGPHQETQYF.

This clonotype was detected ten times or more. The gene calls are TRBV28 and TRBJ1-6; unclear D gene. The germline V and J ends were trimmed by 2 bases and 6 bases, with 8 bases remaining between them. The CDR3 has 14 residues. From germline, CDR1 is MDHEN and CDR2 SYDVKM. Written as DNA, the CDR3 is TGTGCCAGCAGTTTAAGGATTCGTAATTCACCCCTCCACTTT. Translation: CASSLRIRNSPLHF.

This clonotype was counted only a few times. The genes are TRBV6-1 and TRBJ2-2, with 8 bases that match TRBD1. The length of the CDR3 is 15 residues. The germline gives CDR1 MNHNS, CDR2 SASEGT. V trimming: 6 bases; J trimming: 5 bases; junction bases outside the gene matches: 8. The CDR3 nucleotides read TGTGCCAGCAGCGAGACAGGGGAAGCGACCGGGGAGCTGTTTTTT. It codes for CASSETGEATGELFF.

The gene calls are TRBV6-2 or TRBV6-3 and TRBJ2-1; 7 nucleotides match TRBD1. This CDR3 comprises 15 residues. With 7 bases clipped from V and 7 bases from J, the junction kept 13 bases outside the gene matches. Germline CDR1 reads MNHEY; CDR2 reads SVGEGT. The CDR3 nucleotides are TGTGCCAGCAATACCCCTAGGACAGGAGGAAATGAGCAGTTCTTC. Amino acids: CASNTPRTGGNEQFF.

This clonotype came up once. The gene calls are TRBV5-1 and TRBJ2-5, with D unclear. The V end was cut by 2 bases, the J end by 4 bases, with 15 bases between. The CDR3 length is 15 residues. In germline, CDR1 is SGHRS, CDR2 YFSETQ. CDR3 nucleotides: TGCGCCAGCAGCTTAATTGCGGCCCCCATAGAGACCCAGTACTTC. Protein product: CASSLIAAPIETQYF.

Many counts were recorded for this clonotype. The CDR3 loop is CASSFGDRFEAFF. DNA of the CDR3: TGTGCCAGCAGTTTCGGAGATAGGTTTGAAGCTTTCTTT. The gene calls are TRBV27 and TRBJ1-1; D remains unclear. Germline lookup yields CDR1 MNHEY and CDR2 SMNVEV (reference sequence). CDR3 length: 13 amino acids. The V end was cut by 3 bases, the J end by 7 bases, with 12 bases between.

This clonotype was recorded at least ten times. The germline gene is not matched at one end of the junction; a read error may be the cause. V and J are TRBV7-7 and TRBJ2-1, with D possibly matching TRBD1 (5 bases). The CDR3 runs 16 residues. Germline loops: CDR1 SSHAT, CDR2 FNYEAQ (reference sequence). The CDR3 nucleotides read TGTGCTAGCAGCTTAGGCCCGGACACATCCTACAATGAGCAGTTCTTC. Protein product: CASSLGPDTSYNEQFF.